What follows are 20 T cell receptor beta chains derived from one specimen sequenced in a study of blood T cell repertoires in COVID-19. Sequencing used immunoSEQ multiplex PCR; TCRdb keeps in-frame clones, though not all of them. The data hold about 220,000 clones, with approximately 86% observed a single time. Sequenced sample: peripheral blood. Receptors originate from a woman aged 80 or older with acute or convalescent COVID-19.

The chain is built from TRBV9 and TRBJ2-1, with D perhaps matching TRBD2 (5 bases). The CDR3 consists of 16 residues. Trimming stripped 4 bases from V and 4 bases from J, with 18 bases between. Germline V gene sequence: CDR1 SGDLS, CDR2 YYNGEE. The CDR3 sequence: CASSPPPDFLYNEQFF. CDR3 coding DNA: TGTGCCAGCAGCCCTCCCCCGGACTTCCTATACAATGAGCAGTTCTTC.

This chain links TRBV4-3 with TRBJ1-6; 7 bases fit TRBD1. This CDR3 spans 14 amino acids. The germline V gene encodes CDR1 LGHNA and CDR2 YSLEER. With 5 bases clipped from V and 4 bases from J, the junction kept 2 bases outside the gene matches. As DNA, the CDR3 is TGCGCCAGCAGCTTGGGACAGTATAATTCACCCCTCCACTTT. This codes for CASSLGQYNSPLHF.

This clone was detected once. The genes are TRBV28 and TRBJ1-1, with D perhaps TRBD1 (5 bases). The V end lost 6 bases, the J end lost 6 bases, and 8 bases lay between the germline ends. CDR3 size: 11 residues. Germline-derived CDR1 and CDR2 are MDHEN and SYDVKM. The CDR3 protein is CASRRGAEAFF. Here the CDR3 DNA reads TGTGCCAGCAGGCGGGGGGCTGAAGCTTTCTTT. The full variable domain, its missing parts supplied by reference TRBV28 and TRBJ1-1, is DVKVTQSSRYLVKRTGEKVFLECVQDMDHENMFWYRQDPGLGLRLIYFSYDVKMKEKGDIPEGYSVSREKKERFSLILESASTNQTSMYLCASRRGAEAFFGQGTRLTVV.

This chain links TRBV27 with TRBJ1-5; TRBD1 agrees at 8 bases. Germline V gene sequence: CDR1 MNHEY, CDR2 SMNVEV (reference sequence). The trim removed 3 bases at V and 4 bases at J, leaving 5 bases unmatched. The CDR3 covers 15 residues. For the CDR3, the DNA is TGTGCCAGCAGTTTTCAGGGGGCGAGAAATCAGCCCCAGCATTTT. Encoded protein: CASSFQGARNQPQHF.

The gene calls are TRBV6-5 and TRBJ1-4, with D tentatively TRBD1 (5 bases). This CDR3 contains 14 residues. Germline V CDR1 and CDR2: MNHEY, SVGAGI. Trimming removed 3 bases at V and 8 bases at J, with 13 bases between. The CDR3 sequence is CASSYGGIREKLFF. DNA for the CDR3: TGTGCCAGCAGTTATGGGGGGATTCGAGAAAAACTGTTTTTT.

This clone was counted only a few times. The chain has TRBV2 and TRBJ2-1; 8 bases are a match to TRBD2. This CDR3 has 15 amino acids. J was trimmed by 7 bases and V by 3 bases; bases with no gene match: 8. Germline loops: CDR1 SNHLY, CDR2 FYNNEI. The CDR3 spells CASSEVLAGENEQFF. As DNA, the CDR3 is TGTGCCAGCAGTGAGGTGCTAGCGGGTGAGAATGAGCAGTTCTTC. The full variable domain, with the rest looked up from reference TRBV2 and TRBJ2-1, is EPEVTQTPSHQVTQMGQEVILRCVPISNHLYFYWYRQILGQKVEFLVSFYNNEISEKSEIFDDQFSVERPDGSNFTLKIRSTKLEDSAMYFCASSEVLAGENEQFFGPGTRLTVL.

This chain uses TRBV6-5 with TRBJ2-1, with 10 bases lining up with TRBD1. Germline assignment: CDR1 MNHEY and CDR2 SVGAGI. The CDR3 sequence is 13 residues long. With V trimmed by 6 bases and J by 7 bases, 3 bases remained unmatched. This CDR3 reads CASRRQGANEQFF. The CDR3 bases are TGTGCCAGCAGGAGACAGGGGGCGAATGAGCAGTTCTTC.

This clone was detected only once. The chain combines TRBV11-2 with TRBJ1-4; 7 nucleotides line up with TRBD1. Trimming removed 0 bases from V and 11 bases from J; junction bases left unmatched: 3. CDR1 SGHAT and CDR2 FQNNGV come from the germline V gene. This CDR3 is 13 amino acids long. The CDR3 coding sequence is TGTGCCAGCAGCTTAGATCAGACAGGGAAACTGTTTTTT. Translated, it gives CASSLDQTGKLFF.

The rearrangement links TRBV6-5 to TRBJ1-4; the D is unclear. CDR1 is MNHEY, CDR2 SVGAGI, per germline. There are 14 residues in the CDR3. V lost 2 bases and J 12 bases, leaving 16 bases between the germline ends. The DNA for the CDR3 is TGTGCCAGCAGTTACAATTTTGCCCGAACACAACTGTTTTTT. This translates into CASSYNFARTQLFF.

CDR3 protein: CASSTAGAQGLSEQFF. The DNA for the CDR3 is TGTGCCAGCAGTACAGCAGGGGCGCAGGGTCTTAGTGAGCAGTTCTTC. The V and J genes are TRBV28 and TRBJ2-1; tentatively, D is TRBD1 (6 bases). The CDR3 has 16 residues. Germline V gene data show CDR1 as MDHEN and CDR2 as SYDVKM. V lost 5 bases to trimming and J lost 9 bases, with 23 bases between them. The full variable domain, with the rest looked up from reference TRBV28 and TRBJ2-1, is DVKVTQSSRYLVKRTGEKVFLECVQDMDHENMFWYRQDPGLGLRLIYFSYDVKMKEKGDIPEGYSVSREKKERFSLILESASTNQTSMYLCASSTAGAQGLSEQFFGPGTRLTVL.

CDR3 bases: TGTGCCAGCAGCCAACGCGAGGACAAGACAGGACAACTCTATGGCTACACCTTC. It yields the protein CASSQREDKTGQLYGYTF. The rearrangement uses TRBV7-9 and TRBJ1-2; D is possibly TRBD1 (6 bases). From germline, CDR1 is SEHNR and CDR2 FQNEAQ (reference sequence). Trimming removed 5 bases at V and 4 bases at J, with 26 bases between. The CDR3 runs 18 residues. Full variable domain (rest looked up from reference TRBV7-9 and TRBJ1-2): DTGVSQNPRHKITKRGQNVTFRCDPISEHNRLYWYRQTLGQGPEFLTYFQNEAQLEKSRLLSDRFSAERPKGSFSTLEIQRTEQGDSAMYLCASSQREDKTGQLYGYTFGSGTRLTVV.

This clone appeared once. V usage is TRBV7-9 and J usage is TRBJ2-1, with TRBD1 matching over 8 bases. Trimming took 1 base from V and 1 from J; bases not matched to a gene: 6. The CDR3 contains 17 residues. The germline V gene encodes CDR1 SEHNR and CDR2 FQNEAQ (reference sequence). As DNA, the CDR3 is TGTGCCAGCAGCTTAGATGGGACAGGCTGGTCCTACAATGAGCAGTTCTTC. Protein product: CASSLDGTGWSYNEQFF.

The chain combines TRBV30 with TRBJ2-3; 9 bases match TRBD2. The germline V gene has CDR1 GTSNPN and CDR2 SVGIG (reference sequence). Trimming at V came to 3 bases and at J to 13 bases, leaving 5 bases not matched to a gene. The CDR3 extends over 11 amino acids. The CDR3 spells CAWRDSGGKYF. The CDR3 nucleotides are TGTGCCTGGAGGGACAGCGGGGGGAAGTATTTT.

The chain recombines TRBV19 with TRBJ2-7; TRBD1 aligns across 8 bases. The CDR3 totals 15 residues. CDR1 and CDR2 (germline): LNHDA, SQIVND (reference sequence). The V segment lost 7 bases and the J segment 5 bases; nucleotides outside the gene matches: 13. CDR3 loop: CASTKIGQGSHEQYF. CDR3 DNA: TGTGCCAGTACCAAAATTGGACAGGGAAGCCACGAGCAGTACTTC.

The chain is built from TRBV3-1 (or the pseudogene TRBV3-2) and TRBJ1-1; 10 bases are a match to TRBD1. Germline V gene sequence: CDR1 LGHDT, CDR2 YNNKEL (reference sequence). The V gene end was trimmed by 4 bases and the J gene end by 4 bases; junction bases not matched to a gene: 3. The CDR3 is 14 residues long. CDR3 bases: TGTGCCAGCAGCCTCCGGGACAGGGGCACTGAAGCTTTCTTT. This sequence encodes CASSLRDRGTEAFF.

V gene TRBV7-6 combines with J gene TRBJ1-1; 8 bases fit TRBD1. From germline, CDR1 is SGHVS and CDR2 FNYEAQ. V was pared by 4 bases and J by 1 base, with 8 bases of the junction left unmatched. The CDR3 loop spans 16 amino acids. CDR3 DNA sequence: TGTGCCAGCAGCTCTGGCTACAGGGGGACGAACACTGAAGCTTTCTTT. It translates to CASSSGYRGTNTEAFF.

This clone was seen more than once but under ten times. The rearrangement joins TRBV5-6 to TRBJ2-7, with a tentative D call TRBD1 (6 bases). Germline lookup yields CDR1 SGHDT and CDR2 YYEEEE. This CDR3 spans 11 amino acids. Trimming cost V 2 bases and J 7 bases, with 7 bases left between them. Written as DNA, the CDR3 is TGTGCCAGCAGCTTAGACAGGGAGCAGTACTTC. Residues: CASSLDREQYF.

This clone was observed a single time. V is TRBV18 and J is TRBJ1-4; 8 positions match TRBD1. The ends lost 5 bases at V and 2 bases at J; junction bases unmatched: 4. Germline V gene lookup returns CDR1 KGHSH and CDR2 LQKENI. There are 15 residues in the CDR3. The CDR3 protein is CASSTRQGTNEKLFF. As DNA, the CDR3 is TGTGCCAGCTCAACTCGACAGGGGACTAATGAAAAACTGTTTTTT. Looking up the rest from reference TRBV18 and TRBJ1-4 gives the full variable domain: NAGVMQNPRHLVRRRGQEARLRCSPMKGHSHVYWYRQLPEEGLKFMVYLQKENIIDESGMPKERFSAEFPKEGPSILRIQQVVRGDSAAYFCASSTRQGTNEKLFFGSGTQLSVL.

CDR3 nucleotide sequence: TGTGCCAGCAGCTCCACCGGGACTTCCTCCTACAATGAGCAGTTCTTC. Its protein is CASSSTGTSSYNEQFF. This chain links TRBV11-1 with TRBJ2-1; perhaps TRBD2 as D (6 bases). Per the germline V gene, CDR1 is SGHAT and CDR2 is FQDESV (reference sequence). The V gene lost 4 bases and the J gene lost 0 bases, with 13 bases spanning the gap. CDR3 length: 16 amino acids.

This chain uses TRBV7-9 with TRBJ1-1, with 7 bases identical to TRBD1. Trimming at V came to 7 bases and at J to 0 bases, leaving 8 bases not matched to a gene. In germline, CDR1 is SEHNR, CDR2 FQNEAQ (reference sequence). The CDR3 extends over 15 amino acids. The CDR3 region has the DNA TGTGCCAGCACAACAGGGGCGCCCATGAACACTGAAGCTTTCTTT. The encoded protein is CASTTGAPMNTEAFF.